This TCR gamma chain emerged from a study of γδ T cells in repeated Plasmodium falciparum infection. Study overall: Each infection was followed by sampling at 21 days, plus baseline and some pre-infection draws. Regarding the study as a whole: Compared with Australian children, Malian Vdelta2-negative repertoires seemed more clonal, less diverse, less shared. Repeated controlled infections reportedly drove waves of new clonotype selection in Vdelta2-negative, mostly Vdelta1+, gammadelta repertoires.

Germline V CDR1 and CDR2: EGSNGY, YDSYNSKV. This CDR3 has 14 amino acids. This clone was counted between two and nine times. Its antigen is undetermined. The protein in TCRdb stems from a much larger clone and differs at residue 9 from this DNA's translation, likely a read error; here the protein is translated from the DNA. Vgamma9/Vdelta2+ and Vdelta2-negative gammadelta T cells were flow-sorted from PBMC for bulk sequencing. Both TRG and TRD chains were sequenced from each sorted sample. TCRdb redid the clone calls on the multiplex PCR reads with CATT. This sample has around 27,000 gamma-chain clones, with roughly 1.4% found just once.

The source of this sequence is a pool of human donors (malaria-infected and uninfected, not separated). Material: gamma-delta T cells from blood. V and J are TRGV2 and TRGJP2. The CDR3 DNA is TGTGCCACCTGGAATCATAGTAGTGGTTGGATCAAGACGTTT. Protein sequence: CATWNHSSGWIKTF.